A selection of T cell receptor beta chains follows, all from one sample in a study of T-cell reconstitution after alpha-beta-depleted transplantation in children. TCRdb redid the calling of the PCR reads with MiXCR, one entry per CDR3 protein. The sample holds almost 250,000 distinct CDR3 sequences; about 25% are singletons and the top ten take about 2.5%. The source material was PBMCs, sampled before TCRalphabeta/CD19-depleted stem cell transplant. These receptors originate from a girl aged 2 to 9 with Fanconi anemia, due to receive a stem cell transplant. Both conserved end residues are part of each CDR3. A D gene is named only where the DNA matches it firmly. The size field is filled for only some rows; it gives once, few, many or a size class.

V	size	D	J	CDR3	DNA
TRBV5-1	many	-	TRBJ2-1	CASSLGTYYNEQFF	TGCGCCAGCAGCTTGGGGACCTACTACAATGAGCAGTTCTTC
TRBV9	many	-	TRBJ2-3	CASSVDHRTDTQYF	TGTGCCAGCAGCGTAGACCACCGTACAGATACGCAGTATTTT
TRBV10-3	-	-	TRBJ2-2	CAGREIGTGELFF	TGTGCCGGACGGGAGATTGGTACCGGGGAGCTGTTTTTT
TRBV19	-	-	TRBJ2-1	CASSMIGQGFYNEQFF	TGTGCCAGTAGTATGATTGGGCAGGGGTTCTACAATGAGCAGTTCTTC
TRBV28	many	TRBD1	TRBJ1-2	CASSSHDRGPNYGYTF	TGTGCCAGCAGTTCCCACGACAGGGGCCCCAACTATGGCTACACCTTC
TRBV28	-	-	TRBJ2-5	CASSLTSTSWETQYF	TGTGCCAGCAGTCTAACAAGTACTAGTTGGGAGACCCAGTACTTC
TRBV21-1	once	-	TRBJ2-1	CASSKALEDRAYNEQFF	TGTGCCAGCAGCAAAGCGCTAGAGGACAGGGCCTACAATGAGCAGTTCTTC
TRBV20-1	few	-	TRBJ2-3	CSASRPGTSISGADTQYF	TGCAGTGCGTCTCGGCCCGGGACTTCCATATCTGGTGCAGATACGCAGTATTTT
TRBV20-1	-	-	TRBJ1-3	CSARDFWAGRDTIYF	TGCAGTGCTAGAGATTTCTGGGCCGGGCGAGACACCATATATTTT
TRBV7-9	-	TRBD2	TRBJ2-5	CASSSNGLAGEETQYF	TGTGCCAGCAGCTCTAACGGACTAGCGGGAGAAGAGACCCAGTACTTC
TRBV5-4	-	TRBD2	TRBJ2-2	CASSLGGTRMELFF	TGTGCCAGCAGCTTGGGCGGGACTAGGATGGAGCTGTTTTTT
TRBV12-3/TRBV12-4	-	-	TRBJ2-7	CASSNRGGYEQYF	TGTGCCAGCAGTAACAGGGGGGGTTACGAGCAGTACTTC
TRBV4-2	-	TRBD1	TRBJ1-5	CASSQEARDRGFYSNQPQHF	TGTGCCAGCAGCCAAGAAGCACGCGACAGGGGGTTCTATAGCAATCAGCCCCAGCATTTT
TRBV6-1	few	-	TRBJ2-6	CASSDLSAGANVLTF	TGTGCCAGCAGTGATTTGTCGGCCGGGGCCAACGTCCTGACTTTC
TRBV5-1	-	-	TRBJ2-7	CASSWNYEQYF	TGCGCCAGCAGCTGGAACTACGAGCAGTACTTC
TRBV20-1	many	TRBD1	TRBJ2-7	CSAFSQTGRTYEQYF	TGCAGTGCCTTTTCCCAGACAGGGCGAACCTACGAGCAGTACTTC